These 17 T cell receptor beta chains came from one sample sequenced in a study of T cells after yellow fever vaccination. TCRdb reanalysed the 5' RACE reads using MiXCR and keeps one entry per CDR3 protein. The sample has approximately 300,000 distinct CDR3 sequences; about 10% are singletons. The source material was CD4+ T cells sorted from PBMCs, sampled 45 days after the yellow fever booster vaccination. The receptors derive from a young man who received the YFV17D yellow fever vaccine.

This clonotype was counted between two and nine times. The chain couples TRBV6-5 to TRBJ2-5; possibly TRBD1 or TRBD2 for D (6 bases each). CDR1 MNHEY and CDR2 SVGAGI come from the germline V gene. The V and J ends lost 6 bases and 2 bases respectively, with 16 bases between them. CDR3 length equals 15 residues. The CDR3 loop is CASRMGAGRQETQYF. CDR3 coding DNA: TGTGCCAGCAGGATGGGGGCGGGGAGGCAAGAGACCCAGTACTTC.

This clonotype was found a few times. The chain is built from TRBV7-2 and TRBJ2-5; 13 bases align to TRBD2. The V gene end was trimmed by 6 bases and the J gene end by 4 bases; junction bases not matched to a gene: 11. Germline values: CDR1 SGHTA, CDR2 FQGNSA. The CDR3 has 17 residues. The CDR3: CASRPGLAGASGETQYF. Here the CDR3 DNA reads TGTGCCAGCAGGCCAGGACTAGCGGGGGCGAGTGGAGAGACCCAGTACTTC. Complete variable domain (other parts from reference TRBV7-2 and TRBJ2-5): GAGVSQSPSNKVTEKGKDVELRCDPISGHTALYWYRQSLGQGLEFLIYFQGNSAPDKSGLPSDRFSAERTGGSVSTLTIQRTQQEDSAVYLCASRPGLAGASGETQYFGPGTRLLVL.

V and J are TRBV5-4 and TRBJ2-3; TRBD2 might be the D (6 bases). CDR1 is SGHNT and CDR2 is YYREEE in the germline V gene (reference sequence). Trimming cost V 3 bases and J 5 bases, with 19 bases left between them. This CDR3 comprises 16 residues. CDR3 DNA sequence: TGTGCCAGCAGCTCTCGTTTGGCGGGGCATGGAGATACGCAGTATTTT. Protein product: CASSSRLAGHGDTQYF.

This clonotype was picked up many times. This chain connects TRBV7-8 to TRBJ2-7; 8 bases are a match to TRBD1. The CDR3 spans 14 residues. Trimming cost V 3 bases and J 6 bases; bases outside gene matches: 7. The germline CDR1 and CDR2 sequences are SGHVS and FQNEAQ. The CDR3 region is CASSFRQGIGEQYF. The CDR3 DNA sequence: TGTGCCAGCAGCTTTCGACAGGGGATTGGCGAGCAGTACTTC.

This clonotype was detected a few times. The chain has TRBV4-2 and TRBJ1-5; tentatively, D is TRBD1 (5 bases). V lost 1 base to trimming and J lost 6 bases, with 13 bases between them. Germline V gives CDR1 LGHNA, CDR2 YNFKEQ. This CDR3 is built from 15 residues. This CDR3 is CASSQAGTLGQPQHF. CDR3 nucleotide sequence: TGTGCCAGCAGCCAAGCTGGGACCCTTGGTCAGCCCCAGCATTTT.

This clonotype has a handful of counts. This chain joins TRBV2 and TRBJ1-5; D possibly corresponds to TRBD1 (5 bases). This CDR3 comprises 15 residues. Germline V gene lookup returns CDR1 SNHLY and CDR2 FYNNEI. V was cut by 4 bases and J by 0 bases, with 10 bases left in between. The CDR3 loop is CASSARGGSNQPQHF. The CDR3 DNA is TGTGCCAGCAGTGCCCGTGGGGGTAGCAATCAGCCCCAGCATTTT.

This clonotype was counted only a few times. V gene TRBV5-6 combines with J gene TRBJ2-2, with TRBD1 identical over 7 bases. Trimming at V came to 0 bases and at J to 5 bases, leaving 13 bases not matched to a gene. CDR1 is SGHDT, CDR2 YYEEEE, per germline. The CDR3 consists of 18 residues. The CDR3 loop is CASSLDSWRQGRTGELFF. Here the CDR3 DNA reads TGTGCCAGCAGCTTGGACTCATGGAGACAGGGAAGGACCGGGGAGCTGTTTTTT.

This clonotype was detected a few times. The CDR3 DNA reads as TGCAGCGTTTCACAGGGTCCCGAGCAGTACTTC. Protein product: CSVSQGPEQYF. This sequence joins TRBV29-1 and TRBJ2-7, with D maybe TRBD1 (6 bases). Germline V gene lookup returns CDR1 SQVTM and CDR2 ANQGSEA. The CDR3 extends over 11 amino acids. Trimming took 5 bases from V and 6 from J, leaving 11 bases between them.

This chain connects TRBV5-1 to TRBJ2-5; possibly TRBD1 for D (6 bases). This CDR3 comprises 14 residues. Germline CDR1 is SGHRS and CDR2 is YFSETQ. Deletions cut 4 bases from V and 7 bases from J, with 17 bases between. As DNA, the CDR3 is TGCGCCAGCAGCCTGACAGGTGTCCTGGGGACCCAGTACTTC. Encoded protein: CASSLTGVLGTQYF.

This clonotype showed up just a few times. CDR3 sequence (DNA): TGTGCCACCAGTGATATGGAAGAGACCCAGTACTTC. Translation: CATSDMEETQYF. The chain employs TRBV24-1 and TRBJ2-5; no clear D gene. In germline, CDR1 is KGHDR, CDR2 SFDVKD. Trimming took off 3 bases at V and 3 bases at J, with 4 bases between the two ends. The CDR3 sequence is 12 residues long.

This clonotype was counted only a few times. The chain couples TRBV7-3 to TRBJ2-2, with D possibly TRBD1 on 5 matching bases. The germline V and J ends were trimmed by 5 bases and 0 bases, with 7 bases remaining between them. This CDR3 has 14 residues. CDR1 and CDR2 from the germline V gene are SGHTA and FQGTGA. CDR3 sequence: CASSMTANTGELFF. The CDR3 DNA reads TGTGCCAGCAGCATGACAGCGAACACCGGGGAGCTGTTTTTT.

This clonotype was picked up a small number of times. The genes are TRBV6-6 and TRBJ1-1, with 7 positions matching TRBD1. The trim removed 4 bases at V and 1 base at J, leaving 6 bases unmatched. Germline CDR1 and CDR2: MNHNY and SVGAGI (reference sequence). The length of the CDR3 is 15 residues. CDR3 residues: CASSLPGQRNTEAFF. The CDR3 DNA is TGTGCCAGCAGTTTACCGGGACAGAGGAACACTGAAGCTTTCTTT.

This clonotype was counted a few times. The chain employs TRBV7-9 and TRBJ2-7; D is possibly TRBD1 (5 bases). Germline lookup yields CDR1 SEHNR and CDR2 FQNEAQ (reference sequence). The CDR3 totals 12 residues. Trimming cost V 5 bases and J 5 bases, with 10 bases left between them. CDR3 sequence (DNA): TGTGCCAGCAGCGCAGACAGCGACGAGCAGTACGTC. Its translation is CASSADSDEQYV.

In this sample, this clonotype turned up many times. V is TRBV19 and J is TRBJ2-3; D remains ambiguous. Germline V gene sequence: CDR1 LNHDA, CDR2 SQIVND (reference sequence). The CDR3 sequence is 16 residues long. The V end was cut by 1 base, the J end by 0 bases, with 11 bases between. This chain's CDR3 is CASSIAPPLSTDTQYF. CDR3 coding DNA: TGTGCCAGTAGTATAGCGCCGCCGCTCAGCACAGATACGCAGTATTTT.

This clonotype was detected a few times. J is TRBJ1-1 and V is TRBV6-2 or TRBV6-3; possibly TRBD1 for D (5 bases). Germline V gives CDR1 MNHEY, CDR2 SVGEGT. CDR3 length: 13 residues. Trimming shortened V by 4 bases and J by 5 bases, and 11 bases separated the two germline ends. The DNA for the CDR3 is TGTGCCAGCAGTTTACAGGCGGGGACTGAAGCTTTCTTT. Translation: CASSLQAGTEAFF.

A few counts support this clonotype. This chain links TRBV4-3 with TRBJ2-6, with D possibly being TRBD1 or TRBD2 (6 bases each). The length of the CDR3 is 15 residues. Trimming removed 4 bases at V and 3 bases at J, with 10 bases between. Germline CDR1 is LGHNA and CDR2 is YSLEER. The CDR3 region is CASSPGAGGANVLTF. The CDR3 DNA reads as TGCGCCAGCAGCCCGGGGGCCGGTGGGGCCAACGTCCTGACTTTC.

This clonotype was found a few times. V and J are TRBV20-1 and TRBJ1-5; 7 nucleotides align to TRBD1. The CDR3 sequence is 12 residues long. The germline V gene has CDR1 DFQATT and CDR2 SNEGSKA (reference sequence). J lost 4 bases, V lost 6 bases, and 3 bases had no gene match. CDR3 bases: TGCAGTGCACAACAGGGGAATCAGCCCCAGCATTTT. This gives the protein CSAQQGNQPQHF.